Presented here are 6 T cell receptor beta chains from one specimen sequenced in a study of blood T cell repertoires in COVID-19. Produced via immunoSEQ multiplex PCR; TCRdb's table is partial and in-frame only. The sample lists 150,000 to 200,000 clones, around 85% occurring once. The sample was peripheral blood. The receptor set was obtained from a human donor with acute or convalescent COVID-19. The donor label of this sample is uncertain.

This chain links TRBV7-9 with TRBJ2-3, with 10 bases identical to TRBD1. The junction had 6 bases not matched to a gene; V was cut back by 3 bases and J by 3 bases. Germline V gene lookup returns CDR1 SEHNR and CDR2 FQNEAQ (reference sequence). The CDR3 runs 16 residues. The chain's CDR3 is CASSLLRDRGTDTQYF. The CDR3, as DNA: TGTGCCAGCAGCTTGCTCCGGGACAGGGGAACAGATACGCAGTATTTT.

The chain links TRBV28 to TRBJ2-2; 8 bases fit TRBD2. Germline V gene lookup returns CDR1 MDHEN and CDR2 SYDVKM. The CDR3 is 15 amino acids. The trim removed 2 bases at V and 7 bases at J, leaving 6 bases unmatched. CDR3 sequence (DNA): TGTGCCAGCAGTTTACCTACTAGCGGTGACGGGGAGCTGTTTTTT. This codes for CASSLPTSGDGELFF.

This chain uses TRBV5-4 with TRBJ1-3, with 7 bases lining up with TRBD1. CDR1 and CDR2 (germline): SGHNT, YYREEE (reference sequence). The CDR3 loop spans 18 amino acids. Unmatched junction bases numbered 17, after V lost 7 bases and J lost 1 base. This chain's CDR3 is CASERGNGQEPSGNTIYF. In DNA form, the CDR3 reads TGTGCCAGCGAAAGAGGGAATGGACAGGAGCCTTCTGGAAACACCATATATTTT.

This clone has more than one count but fewer than ten. J is TRBJ1-2 and V is TRBV5-1; no reliable D call. Germline CDR1 and CDR2: SGHRS and YFSETQ. The CDR3 contains 13 residues. The germline V and J ends were trimmed by 1 base and 10 bases, with 14 bases remaining between them. The DNA for the CDR3 is TGCGCCAGCAGCTTGAATGGAGCTACCTACTACACCTTC. This codes for CASSLNGATYYTF.

Comments on this clone: Other DNA sequences in the sample encode the same CDR3. The chain links TRBV18 to TRBJ2-1; weak D call: TRBD2 (6 bases). From germline, CDR1 is KGHSH and CDR2 LQKENI. The CDR3 contains 15 residues. V gave up 3 bases and J gave up 0 bases, with 9 bases separating them. The CDR3 DNA is TGTGCCAGCTCACCCGGGGGTTCCTCCTACAATGAGCAGTTCTTC. Translated: CASSPGGSSYNEQFF.

This chain joins TRBV7-2 and TRBJ1-6; 7 nucleotides line up with TRBD1. Trimming cost V 4 bases and J 7 bases; bases outside gene matches: 10. The length of the CDR3 is 16 residues. The germline V gene encodes CDR1 SGHTA and CDR2 FQGNSA. CDR3 sequence: CASSWTVGTANSPLHF. The CDR3 DNA reads as TGTGCCAGCAGCTGGACGGTGGGGACAGCCAATTCACCCCTCCACTTT.